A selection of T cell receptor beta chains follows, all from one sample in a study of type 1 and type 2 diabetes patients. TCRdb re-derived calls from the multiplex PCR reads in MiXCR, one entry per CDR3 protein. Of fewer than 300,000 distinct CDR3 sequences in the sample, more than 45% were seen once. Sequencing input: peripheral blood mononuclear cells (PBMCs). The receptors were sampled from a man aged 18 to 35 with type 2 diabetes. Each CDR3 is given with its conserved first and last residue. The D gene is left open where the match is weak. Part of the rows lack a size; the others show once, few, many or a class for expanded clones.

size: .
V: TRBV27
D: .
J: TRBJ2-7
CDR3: CASSPDSFYEQYF
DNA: TGTGCCAGCAGTCCAGACAGCTTCTACGAGCAGTACTTC

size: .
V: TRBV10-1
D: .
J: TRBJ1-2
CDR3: CASSSRAAGNYGYTF
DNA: TGTGCCAGCAGTTCGAGGGCCGCGGGCAACTATGGCTACACCTTC

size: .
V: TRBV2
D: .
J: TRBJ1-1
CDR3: CASRFGGDKMNTEAFF
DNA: TGTGCCAGCAGGTTTGGGGGGGACAAAATGAACACTGAAGCTTTCTTT

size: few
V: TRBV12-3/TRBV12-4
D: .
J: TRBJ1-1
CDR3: CASSPQNFNMNTEAFF
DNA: TGTGCCAGCAGTCCACAAAACTTCAACATGAACACTGAAGCTTTCTTT

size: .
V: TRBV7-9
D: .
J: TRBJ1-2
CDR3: CASSFGPGGNGYTF
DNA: .

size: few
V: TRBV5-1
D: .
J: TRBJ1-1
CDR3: CASSLVVDTEAFF
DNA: TGTGCCAGCAGCTTGGTAGTCGACACTGAAGCTTTCTTT

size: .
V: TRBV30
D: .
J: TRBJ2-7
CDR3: CAWSQPSYEQYF
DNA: TGTGCCTGGAGCCAACCCTCCTACGAGCAGTACTTC

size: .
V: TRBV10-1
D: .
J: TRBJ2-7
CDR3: CASSEGGPGRRDEQYF
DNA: TGCGCCAGCAGTGAAGGAGGGCCCGGGAGACGCGACGAGCAGTACTTC

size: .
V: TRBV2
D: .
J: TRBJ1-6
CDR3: CASKDSSYNSPLHF
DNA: TGTGCCAGCAAGGACAGTTCCTATAATTCACCCCTCCACTTT

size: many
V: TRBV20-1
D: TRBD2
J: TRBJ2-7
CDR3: CSARDSKRGQSLYSYEQYF
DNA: TGCAGTGCTAGAGATTCTAAGCGGGGCCAATCTTTATATTCCTACGAGCAGTACTTC

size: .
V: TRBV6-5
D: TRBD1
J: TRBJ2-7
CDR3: CASSFDRQGVNEQYF
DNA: TGTGCCAGCAGTTTCGATCGACAGGGGGTAAACGAGCAGTACTTC

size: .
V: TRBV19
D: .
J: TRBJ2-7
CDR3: CASSGPFYEQYF
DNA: TGTGCCAGTAGTGGGCCTTTCTACGAGCAGTACTTC

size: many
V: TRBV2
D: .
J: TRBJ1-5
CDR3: CASSEGRGHGQPQHF
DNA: TGTGCCAGCAGTGAAGGTCGGGGACATGGACAGCCCCAGCATTTT

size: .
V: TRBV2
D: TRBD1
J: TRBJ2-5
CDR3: CASSRTGVVAETQYF
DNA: TGTGCCAGCAGTAGGACAGGGGTGGTTGCAGAGACCCAGTACTTC

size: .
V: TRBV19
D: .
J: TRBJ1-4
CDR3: CASTRPQGRAEKLFF
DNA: TGTGCCAGTACCCGCCCACAGGGACGGGCTGAAAAACTGTTTTTT

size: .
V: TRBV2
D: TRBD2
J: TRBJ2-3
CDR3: CASSGGTINTQYF
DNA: TGTGCCAGCAGCGGCGGGACTATAAATACGCAGTATTTT

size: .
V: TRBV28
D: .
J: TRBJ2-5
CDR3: CASSFSQGVWETQYF
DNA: TGTGCCAGCAGTTTCTCTCAGGGCGTTTGGGAGACCCAGTACTTC

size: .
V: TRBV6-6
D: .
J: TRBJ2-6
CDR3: CASSRGTGGANVLTF
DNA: TGTGCCAGCAGTCGGGGTACCGGTGGGGCCAACGTCCTGACTTTC

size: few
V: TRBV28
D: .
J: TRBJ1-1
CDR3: CASSLLGDTEAFF
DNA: TGTGCCAGCAGTTTACTCGGAGACACTGAAGCTTTCTTT

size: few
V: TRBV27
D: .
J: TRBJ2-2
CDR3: CASSLVRTGELFF
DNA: TGTGCCAGCAGTTTGGTCCGTACCGGGGAGCTGTTTTTT

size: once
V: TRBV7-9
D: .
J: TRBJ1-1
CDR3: CASSLTQGALGTEAFF
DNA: TGTGCCAGCAGCTTAACACAGGGAGCCTTGGGCACTGAAGCTTTCTTT

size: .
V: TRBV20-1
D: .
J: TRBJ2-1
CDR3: CSASRDSLSYNEQFF
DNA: TGCAGTGCTAGTAGAGACTCTCTTTCCTACAATGAGCAGTTCTTC

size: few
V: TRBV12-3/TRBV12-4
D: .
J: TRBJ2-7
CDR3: CATTTGEGSYEQYF
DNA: TGTGCCACCACTACAGGGGAGGGTTCCTACGAGCAGTACTTC

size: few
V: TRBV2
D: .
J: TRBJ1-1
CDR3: CASREGGSEAFF
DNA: TGTGCCAGCAGGGAGGGGGGCTCGGAAGCTTTCTTT

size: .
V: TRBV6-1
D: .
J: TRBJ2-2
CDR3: CASSGFRGGELFF
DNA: TGTGCCAGCAGTGGATTTCGTGGCGGGGAGCTGTTTTTT

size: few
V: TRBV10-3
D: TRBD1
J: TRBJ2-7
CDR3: CAITNRDRDEQYF
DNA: TGTGCCATCACCAACCGGGACAGGGACGAGCAGTACTTC

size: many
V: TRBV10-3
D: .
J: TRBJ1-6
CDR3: CAISDRDNGPLHF
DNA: TGTGCCATCAGTGATCGCGATAACGGCCCCCTCCACTTT

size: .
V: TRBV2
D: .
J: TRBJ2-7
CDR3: CASSRGRSYEQYF
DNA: TGTGCCAGCAGCCGAGGAAGGTCCTACGAGCAGTACTTC

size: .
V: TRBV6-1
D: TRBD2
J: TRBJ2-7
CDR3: CASSSRTSTYEQYF
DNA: TGTGCCAGCAGTTCTAGGACTAGTACCTACGAGCAGTACTTC

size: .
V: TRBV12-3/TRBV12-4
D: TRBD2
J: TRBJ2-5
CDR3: CASSPGLAGGKETQYF
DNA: TGTGCCAGCAGCCCCGGACTAGCGGGGGGGAAAGAGACCCAGTACTTC

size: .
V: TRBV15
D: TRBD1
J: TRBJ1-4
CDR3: CATSRYLGTDPATNEKLFF
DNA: TGTGCCACCAGCAGATACCTCGGGACAGATCCTGCAACTAATGAAAAACTGTTTTTT

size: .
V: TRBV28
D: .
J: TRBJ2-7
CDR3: CASSMGGYEQYF
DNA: TGTGCCAGCAGTATGGGGGGATACGAGCAGTACTTC

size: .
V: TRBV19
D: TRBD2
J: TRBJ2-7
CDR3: CASSTTSGYEQYF
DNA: TGTGCCAGTAGCACGACTAGCGGCTACGAGCAGTACTTC

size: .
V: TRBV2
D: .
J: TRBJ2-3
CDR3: CASSLRRGEADTQYF
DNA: TGTGCCAGCAGCCTTAGACGCGGTGAAGCAGATACGCAGTATTTT

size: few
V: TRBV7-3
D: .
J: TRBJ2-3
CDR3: CASSLSVAASTDTQYF
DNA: TGTGCCAGCAGCTTAAGCGTAGCGGCTAGCACAGATACGCAGTATTTT

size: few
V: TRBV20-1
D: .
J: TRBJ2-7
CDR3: CSANEFYEQYF
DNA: TGCAGTGCTAACGAATTTTACGAGCAGTACTTC

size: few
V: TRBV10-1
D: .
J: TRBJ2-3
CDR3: CASSGTPGPDTQYF
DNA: TGCGCCAGCAGTGGGACTCCCGGCCCGGATACGCAGTATTTT

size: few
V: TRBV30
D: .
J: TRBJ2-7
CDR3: CAWSHGGYEQYF
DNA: TGTGCCTGGAGTCACGGGGGCTACGAGCAGTACTTC

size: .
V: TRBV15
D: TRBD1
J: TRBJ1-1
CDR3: CATTPGGGMPEAFF
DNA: TGTGCCACCACCCCAGGGGGGGGGATGCCTGAAGCTTTCTTT

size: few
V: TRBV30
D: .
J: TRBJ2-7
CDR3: CAWNLGSGYEQYF
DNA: TGTGCCTGGAATTTGGGGAGCGGCTACGAGCAGTACTTC

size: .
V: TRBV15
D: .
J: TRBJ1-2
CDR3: CATSRDAGSGYTF
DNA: TGTGCCACCAGCAGAGACGCGGGGTCTGGCTACACCTTC

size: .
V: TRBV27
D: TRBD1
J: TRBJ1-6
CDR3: CASSLTTGSNSPLHF
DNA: TGTGCCAGCAGTTTAACGACAGGGTCTAATTCACCCCTCCACTTT

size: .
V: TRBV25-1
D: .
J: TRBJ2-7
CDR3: CASSYGPLEQYF
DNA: TGTGCCAGCAGTTACGGGCCTCTCGAGCAGTACTTC

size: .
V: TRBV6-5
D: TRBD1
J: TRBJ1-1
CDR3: CASSYQGGTEAFF
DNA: TGTGCCAGCAGTTACCAGGGGGGGACTGAAGCTTTCTTT

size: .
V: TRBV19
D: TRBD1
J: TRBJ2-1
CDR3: CASSPGQVGYNEQFF
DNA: TGTGCCAGTAGTCCGGGACAGGTAGGCTACAATGAGCAGTTCTTC

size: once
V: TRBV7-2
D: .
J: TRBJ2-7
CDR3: CASSPLRGYEQYF
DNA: TGTGCCAGCAGCCCCTTACGGGGTTACGAGCAGTACTTC

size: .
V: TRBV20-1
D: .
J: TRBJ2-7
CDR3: CSVSSEWWQYF
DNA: TGCAGTGTTAGCAGCGAGTGGTGGCAGTACTTC

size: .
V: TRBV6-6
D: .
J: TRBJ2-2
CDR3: CASSYAPRGNTGELFF
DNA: TGTGCCAGCAGTTACGCACCCAGGGGGAACACCGGGGAGCTGTTTTTT

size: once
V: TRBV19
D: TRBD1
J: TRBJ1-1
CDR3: CASRPGQGSSEAFF
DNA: TGTGCCAGTCGACCGGGACAGGGAAGTTCTGAAGCTTTCTTT

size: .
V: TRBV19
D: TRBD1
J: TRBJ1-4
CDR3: CASSPDRADDEKLFF
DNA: TGTGCCAGTAGCCCCGACAGGGCGGATGATGAAAAACTGTTTTTT

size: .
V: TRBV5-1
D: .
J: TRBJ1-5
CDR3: CASSLGGSQPQHF
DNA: TGCGCCAGCAGCTTGGGAGGCTCTCAGCCCCAGCATTTT

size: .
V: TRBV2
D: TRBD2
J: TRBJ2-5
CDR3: CASIKAGVSETQYF
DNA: TGTGCCAGCATCAAAGCGGGGGTTTCGGAGACCCAGTACTTC